A single count supports the clone carrying this TCR beta chain. Antigen: not known. The data derive from a study of T cell responses to AZD1222 COVID-19 vaccine. Study outcomes and limitations: When two AZD1222 doses had been given, Spike-specific TCR breadth and depth rose. Across the whole spike, CD4 TCRs peaked at regions 160-218 and 743-854. Just a handful of AZD1222 recipients were seropositive at baseline.

Data came from immunoSEQ multiplex PCR; TCRdb stores just in-frame clones and leaves some out. This sample has about 82,000 clones, with 80% to 90% found just once. This specimen was peripheral blood, taken 28 days after the second AZD1222 dose. The clonotype was recovered from an adult who received the AZD1222 COVID-19 vaccine.

The CDR3 DNA is TGTGCCAGCAGTATCGGACAGGGCGAAGACTACACCTTC. It codes for CASSIGQGEDYTF. The gene calls are TRBV6-5 and TRBJ1-2, with 8 bases that match TRBD1. This CDR3 has 13 amino acids. Losses at the gene ends were 5 bases for V and 10 bases for J; bases not matched to a gene: 9. Per germline, CDR1 MNHEY and CDR2 SVGAGI.